Sequencing of this T cell receptor (beta chain) was carried out in a study of human T cells and chemical hapten exposure. Each CDR3 protein is one row after TCRdb ran MiXCR on the RACE reads. The repertoire holds 80,000 to 100,000 distinct CDR3 sequences, with approximately 8.2% as singletons. V was shortened by 8 bases and J by 6 bases, with 16 bases between the two germline ends. Germline V gene data show CDR1 as LNHDA and CDR2 as SQIVND (reference sequence). This CDR3 is 14 amino acids long. The time point was: healthy volunteer bleed at 2 weeks. Total RNA came from unfractionated whole blood. The sequence was obtained from a female donor in good health. Some clones in this sample may be carry-over from other donors' samples. The sequencing input was whole blood. This chain joins TRBV19 and TRBJ2-2; D possibly matches TRBD1 or TRBD2 (7 bases each). CDR3 region: CASFPRGGAGELFF. The CDR3 DNA reads as TGTGCCAGTTTTCCCAGGGGGGGAGCCGGGGAGCTGTTTTTT.